The rows below give T cell receptor beta chains drawn from one sample of a study of CD8 T cells in ankylosing spondylitis. TCRdb reprocessed the 5' RACE reads via MiXCR and lists one record per CDR3 protein. The table has a few hundred thousand distinct CDR3 sequences, approximately 10% seen once. Sequencing was carried out using blood, either unsorted or a sorted T cell fraction (not recorded which). The receptors stem from a female donor with ankylosing spondylitis or in good health (not recorded which). Both conserved end residues are part of each CDR3. Fields, in order: CDR3 protein, V gene, CDR3 length, J gene.

CASSFSGPLPEAFF	TRBV5-1	14	TRBJ1-1
CASSLVGGPGTGELFF	TRBV12-3/TRBV12-4	16	TRBJ2-2
CASKPTSGPYNEQFF	TRBV28	15	TRBJ2-1
CASSSLTAATEQYF	TRBV5-1	14	TRBJ2-7
CATSSRGGHYNEQFF	TRBV15	15	TRBJ2-1
CASSLARTPVYEQYF	TRBV11-2	15	TRBJ2-7
CASRGSGYTF	TRBV7-8	10	TRBJ1-2
CASSTYPDPLLRPEQYF	TRBV5-1	17	TRBJ2-7
CSAAPTGNYGYTF	TRBV20-1	13	TRBJ1-2
CSASHGTATDTQYF	TRBV20-1	14	TRBJ2-3
CCCVALTGAMTNTEAFF	TRBV20-1	17	TRBJ1-1
CASSQNVWGTSYNEQFF	TRBV12-3/TRBV12-4	17	TRBJ2-1
CASTSDLPSGELFF	TRBV12-3/TRBV12-4	14	TRBJ2-2
CASSPEPPGLAVYEQYF	TRBV27	17	TRBJ2-7
CASMSWSQETQYF	TRBV28	13	TRBJ2-5
CASSLGTGDGRSEFTDTQYF	TRBV5-1	20	TRBJ2-3
CATGGQNTGELFF	TRBV15	13	TRBJ2-2
CASSLSGGGTDTQYF	TRBV5-1	15	TRBJ2-3
CSVGPRAGEQYF	TRBV29-1	12	TRBJ2-7
CASSPSADSGRAGSSYNEQFF	TRBV11-2	21	TRBJ2-1
CASNRLAGGYNEQFF	TRBV12-3/TRBV12-4	15	TRBJ2-1
CSARSAGGTYNEQFF	TRBV20-1	15	TRBJ2-1
CASSTVGYNEQFF	TRBV7-2	13	TRBJ2-1
CASSLTMGTVKETQYF	TRBV5-1	16	TRBJ2-5
CASSPSFGAEGANVLTF	TRBV5-1	17	TRBJ2-6
CASSLWVGSYNEQFF	TRBV5-1	15	TRBJ2-1
CSASVAGAYNEQFF	TRBV20-1	14	TRBJ2-1
CSAEADGRSHEQYF	TRBV20-1	14	TRBJ2-7
CASSARVSYNEQFF	TRBV19	14	TRBJ2-1
CSAFKGLGNQPQHF	TRBV20-1	14	TRBJ1-5
CASSRGRSYGYTF	TRBV6-1	13	TRBJ1-2
CSADRGQETQYF	TRBV29-1	12	TRBJ2-5
CASSFGTGGNYEQYF	TRBV27	15	TRBJ2-7
CASRLEDTQYF	TRBV5-1	11	TRBJ2-3
CASSLVTSGGLEQFF	TRBV5-1	15	TRBJ2-1
CASSSRPGYGYTF	TRBV27	13	TRBJ1-2
CASAITRAYEQYF	TRBV28	13	TRBJ2-7
CSVETSTDTQYF	TRBV20-1	12	TRBJ2-3
CSASLPKLGGLNIQYF	TRBV20-1	16	TRBJ2-4
CASSPGPSYGYTF	TRBV12-3/TRBV12-4	13	TRBJ1-2
CASSPATGVPYQETQYF	TRBV18	17	TRBJ2-5
CASSPALPGANVLTF	TRBV7-2	15	TRBJ2-6
CCARGRQALTRFTEAFF	TRBV20-1	17	TRBJ1-1
CSVIMNTEAFF	TRBV29-1	11	TRBJ1-1
CASSPSGRNYEQYF	TRBV6-2/TRBV6-3	14	TRBJ2-7
CASSLAGRRGTGELFF	TRBV5-1	16	TRBJ2-2
CASSYDLAGPYEQYF	TRBV6-2/TRBV6-3	15	TRBJ2-7
CSVDSGNTIYF	TRBV29-1	11	TRBJ1-3
CATSDPGQVTDTQYF	TRBV24-1	15	TRBJ2-3
CASSFDRYGQYF	TRBV7-2	12	TRBJ2-7
CASSEPQHF	TRBV5-1	9	TRBJ1-5
CASSSSGLAGVGEQYF	TRBV12-3/TRBV12-4	16	TRBJ2-7
CASSLTRGTPARNEQFF	TRBV7-2	17	TRBJ2-1
CASSWESGEGDYGYTF	TRBV5-6	16	TRBJ1-2
CASSQGQQYGYTF	TRBV3-1	13	TRBJ1-2
CASSSPLGQGSSYEQYF	TRBV28	17	TRBJ2-7
CASSPEGGDYGYTF	TRBV5-1	14	TRBJ1-2
CSVVRGGEKFF	TRBV29-1	11	TRBJ2-1